This TCR beta chain was sequenced during a study of blood T cells in healthy people across ages. CDR1 and CDR2 from the germline V gene are ENHRY and SYGVKD. V lost 6 bases and J lost 5; bases outside the gene matches: 11. The length of the CDR3 is 16 residues. Extractions gave at least 5.5 micrograms of total RNA per sample. Combining a sample-barcoded 5' primer with a J-beta primer mix, a second PCR ran for roughly 6 to 12 cycles. TCRdb re-called the 5' RACE reads with MiXCR, one entry per CDR3 protein. Of 700,000 to 850,000 distinct CDR3 sequences in the sample, about 36% are singletons; the top ten hold roughly 13%. Study-wide findings and caveats: When set beside aged donors, long-lived donors presented more naive CD4+ cells and higher diversity. Unsorted PBMCs ruled out conclusive naive versus antigen-experienced comparison. Estimated diversity, derived from one million T cells, was regarded as an underestimate.

This clonotype turned up a few times. The antigen is unknown. The material sequenced was blood. The receptor's source is a man aged 18 to 30 in good health. This chain uses TRBV10-3 with TRBJ2-5, with 11 bases lining up with TRBD2. The chain's CDR3 is CAIRTSGGPEGETQYF. The CDR3 DNA follows: TGTGCCATCAGAACTAGCGGGGGCCCCGAGGGGGAGACCCAGTACTTC.